This is a list of T cell receptor beta chains from one sample in a study of T cells in Graves' hyperthyroidism and ophthalmopathy. TCRdb itself ran the multiplex PCR reads through MiXCR, one entry per CDR3 protein. The sample lists hundreds of thousands of distinct CDR3 sequences, roughly 25% occurring once. Sample: blood. Every receptor here comes from a woman younger than 45 with Graves' ophthalmopathy. CDR3s include the opening cysteine and the closing phenylalanine or tryptophan. Fields, in order: J gene, clone size, D gene, V gene, CDR3 protein, CDR3 DNA. A D gene is named only where the DNA matches it firmly. Clone size is stated in some rows and not others, as once, few, many or a class when expanded.

j_call: TRBJ1-1; clone_size: many; d_call: TRBD1; v_call: TRBV5-1; cdr3_aa: CASSSMGFVTGGVSEAFF; cdr3_nt: TGCGCCAGCAGCTCCATGGGGTTCGTTACAGGGGGCGTCTCTGAAGCTTTCTTT
j_call: TRBJ1-1; clone_size: .; d_call: TRBD1; v_call: TRBV10-3; cdr3_aa: CAISGPDRGVKNTEAFF; cdr3_nt: TGTGCCATCAGCGGGCCGGACAGGGGGGTTAAGAACACTGAAGCTTTCTTT
j_call: TRBJ2-4; clone_size: many; d_call: TRBD1; v_call: TRBV7-9; cdr3_aa: CASSDGTENIQYF; cdr3_nt: TGTGCCAGCAGCGACGGGACAGAAAACATTCAGTACTTC
j_call: TRBJ1-1; clone_size: many; d_call: .; v_call: TRBV6-2/TRBV6-3; cdr3_aa: CASSPPVGVAEAFF; cdr3_nt: TGTGCCAGCAGCCCCCCCGTCGGGGTGGCTGAAGCTTTCTTT
j_call: TRBJ2-5; clone_size: many; d_call: TRBD1; v_call: TRBV7-9; cdr3_aa: CASTPQGAQETQYF; cdr3_nt: TGTGCCAGCACCCCCCAGGGGGCTCAAGAGACCCAGTACTTC
j_call: TRBJ1-2; clone_size: many; d_call: TRBD1; v_call: TRBV10-3; cdr3_aa: CAISQQGDYGYTF; cdr3_nt: TGTGCCATCAGTCAACAGGGGGACTATGGCTACACCTTC
j_call: TRBJ2-5; clone_size: many; d_call: TRBD1; v_call: TRBV11-2; cdr3_aa: CASSWPGQGTSETQYF; cdr3_nt: TGTGCCAGCAGCTGGCCGGGACAGGGGACGTCAGAGACCCAGTACTTC
j_call: TRBJ1-1; clone_size: many; d_call: TRBD1; v_call: TRBV10-3; cdr3_aa: CAITNRQGQTEAFF; cdr3_nt: TGTGCCATCACCAACCGACAGGGCCAGACTGAAGCTTTCTTT
j_call: TRBJ1-1; clone_size: many; d_call: .; v_call: TRBV29-1; cdr3_aa: CSVVWTVEAFF; cdr3_nt: TGCAGCGTTGTCTGGACAGTTGAAGCTTTCTTT
j_call: TRBJ1-2; clone_size: .; d_call: .; v_call: TRBV12-3/TRBV12-4; cdr3_aa: CASRRPGHKDYGYTF; cdr3_nt: TGTGCCAGCAGGAGACCGGGACACAAGGACTATGGCTACACCTTC
j_call: TRBJ1-2; clone_size: .; d_call: TRBD1; v_call: TRBV6-1; cdr3_aa: CASSTGGQDGYTF; cdr3_nt: TGTGCCAGCAGTACAGGGGGCCAAGATGGCTACACCTTC
j_call: TRBJ2-7; clone_size: .; d_call: TRBD1; v_call: TRBV6-1; cdr3_aa: CASRDPGQGVYEQYF; cdr3_nt: TGTGCCAGCAGAGACCCGGGACAGGGGGTATACGAGCAGTACTTC
j_call: TRBJ2-7; clone_size: many; d_call: .; v_call: TRBV4-1; cdr3_aa: CASSQEGRASYEQYF; cdr3_nt: TGCGCCAGCAGCCAAGAGGGCAGGGCCTCCTACGAGCAGTACTTC
j_call: TRBJ1-1; clone_size: many; d_call: .; v_call: TRBV6-2/TRBV6-3; cdr3_aa: CASSYFGNTEAFF; cdr3_nt: TGTGCCAGCAGTTACTTTGGGAACACTGAAGCTTTCTTT
j_call: TRBJ2-7; clone_size: .; d_call: TRBD1; v_call: TRBV4-1; cdr3_aa: CASSQDRGFYEQYF; cdr3_nt: TGCGCCAGCAGCCAGGACAGGGGCTTCTACGAGCAGTACTTC
j_call: TRBJ1-1; clone_size: many; d_call: TRBD1; v_call: TRBV6-2/TRBV6-3; cdr3_aa: CASSRDRWLPDTEAFF; cdr3_nt: TGTGCCAGCAGTCGGGACAGGTGGTTGCCCGACACTGAAGCTTTCTTT
j_call: TRBJ1-5; clone_size: .; d_call: .; v_call: TRBV30; cdr3_aa: CAWSLYSHNQPQHF; cdr3_nt: TGTGCCTGGAGCCTATATAGTCACAATCAGCCCCAGCATTTT
j_call: TRBJ2-2; clone_size: once; d_call: TRBD2; v_call: TRBV6-1; cdr3_aa: CASSPLAETGELFF; cdr3_nt: TGTGCCAGCAGTCCACTAGCGGAGACCGGGGAGCTGTTTTTT
j_call: TRBJ2-7; clone_size: .; d_call: .; v_call: TRBV11-1; cdr3_aa: CASRQVVRGSSYEQYF; cdr3_nt: TGTGCCAGCAGACAAGTTGTCAGGGGAAGCTCCTACGAGCAGTACTTC
j_call: TRBJ1-5; clone_size: .; d_call: .; v_call: TRBV6-1; cdr3_aa: CASSQNLGAGYQPQHF; cdr3_nt: TGTGCCAGCAGCCAAAACCTTGGGGCAGGGTATCAGCCCCAGCATTTT
j_call: TRBJ1-5; clone_size: .; d_call: .; v_call: TRBV6-2/TRBV6-3; cdr3_aa: CVSSYSFRGWRSNQPQHF; cdr3_nt: TGTGTCAGCAGTTACTCGTTTCGGGGATGGAGGAGCAATCAGCCCCAGCATTTT
j_call: TRBJ2-7; clone_size: few; d_call: TRBD1; v_call: TRBV27; cdr3_aa: CASSEGQGSSYEQYF; cdr3_nt: TGTGCCAGCAGTGAGGGACAGGGAAGCTCCTACGAGCAGTACTTC
j_call: TRBJ2-7; clone_size: .; d_call: TRBD1; v_call: TRBV20-1; cdr3_aa: CSARGGQGTEQYF; cdr3_nt: TGCAGTGCTAGAGGGGGACAGGGGACCGAGCAGTACTTC
j_call: TRBJ2-7; clone_size: many; d_call: .; v_call: TRBV2; cdr3_aa: CASSGQTYEQYF; cdr3_nt: TGTGCCAGCAGTGGGCAGACCTACGAGCAGTACTTC
j_call: TRBJ1-2; clone_size: .; d_call: TRBD1; v_call: TRBV12-3/TRBV12-4; cdr3_aa: CASSLFSTGYTF; cdr3_nt: TGTGCCAGCAGTTTATTCTCGACAGGGTACACCTTC
j_call: TRBJ1-1; clone_size: few; d_call: .; v_call: TRBV11-3; cdr3_aa: CASSSSDTEAFF; cdr3_nt: TGTGCCAGCAGCTCCTCCGACACCGAAGCTTTCTTT
j_call: TRBJ2-7; clone_size: .; d_call: .; v_call: TRBV30; cdr3_aa: CAWTRTGKLYEQYF; cdr3_nt: TGTGCCTGGACTAGGACCGGGAAGCTATACGAGCAGTACTTC
j_call: TRBJ2-3; clone_size: .; d_call: .; v_call: TRBV11-2; cdr3_aa: CASRRGSFSTDTQYF; cdr3_nt: TGTGCCAGCCGGCGGGGTTCTTTTAGCACAGATACGCAGTATTTT
j_call: TRBJ2-7; clone_size: .; d_call: .; v_call: TRBV28; cdr3_aa: CASSSDTGQYF; cdr3_nt: TGTGCCAGCAGTTCCGATACGGGGCAGTACTTC
j_call: TRBJ1-2; clone_size: few; d_call: .; v_call: TRBV6-1; cdr3_aa: CASSEGHKSGYTF; cdr3_nt: TGTGCCAGCAGTGAAGGACATAAATCTGGCTACACCTTC
j_call: TRBJ1-5; clone_size: few; d_call: TRBD1; v_call: TRBV20-1; cdr3_aa: CSASWTGENQPQHF; cdr3_nt: TGCAGTGCTAGTTGGACAGGGGAAAATCAGCCCCAGCATTTT
j_call: TRBJ2-5; clone_size: many; d_call: .; v_call: TRBV7-8; cdr3_aa: CASSLSRVETQYF; cdr3_nt: TGTGCCAGCAGCTTATCGAGAGTGGAGACCCAGTACTTC
j_call: TRBJ1-2; clone_size: many; d_call: .; v_call: TRBV7-9; cdr3_aa: CASSFEGMTNYGYTF; cdr3_nt: TGTGCCAGCAGCTTTGAGGGAATGACTAACTATGGCTACACCTTC
j_call: TRBJ2-4; clone_size: many; d_call: TRBD2; v_call: TRBV20-1; cdr3_aa: CSARVGLANIQYF; cdr3_nt: TGCAGTGCTAGAGTGGGACTAGCAAACATTCAGTACTTC
j_call: TRBJ2-7; clone_size: many; d_call: .; v_call: TRBV20-1; cdr3_aa: CSARPFSYEQYF; cdr3_nt: TGCAGTGCTAGACCGTTTTCCTACGAGCAGTACTTC
j_call: TRBJ1-6; clone_size: .; d_call: .; v_call: TRBV6-5; cdr3_aa: CASSYSRVSNSPLHF; cdr3_nt: TGTGCCAGCAGTTACTCGAGGGTTTCGAATTCACCCCTCCACTTT
j_call: TRBJ1-5; clone_size: many; d_call: TRBD1; v_call: TRBV6-5; cdr3_aa: CASSYSGQGLQPQHF; cdr3_nt: TGTGCCAGCAGTTACTCGGGACAGGGGCTTCAGCCCCAGCATTTT
j_call: TRBJ1-5; clone_size: many; d_call: TRBD1; v_call: TRBV20-1; cdr3_aa: CSALTGFGNQPQHF; cdr3_nt: TGCAGTGCCCTGACAGGGTTTGGCAATCAGCCCCAGCATTTT
j_call: TRBJ2-5; clone_size: .; d_call: .; v_call: TRBV7-8; cdr3_aa: CASSFGTGAHQETQYF; cdr3_nt: TGTGCCAGCAGCTTTGGGACGGGGGCCCACCAAGAGACCCAGTACTTC
j_call: TRBJ1-5; clone_size: .; d_call: .; v_call: TRBV30; cdr3_aa: CAWSESGVQPQHF; cdr3_nt: TGTGCCTGGAGTGAGTCAGGGGTTCAGCCCCAGCATTTT
j_call: TRBJ2-2; clone_size: .; d_call: .; v_call: TRBV29-1; cdr3_aa: CSVGHSSTGELFF; cdr3_nt: TGCAGCGTTGGGCACAGTAGCACCGGGGAGCTGTTTTTT
j_call: TRBJ2-5; clone_size: many; d_call: .; v_call: TRBV24-1; cdr3_aa: CATSDPGLGKETQYF; cdr3_nt: TGTGCCACCAGTGATCCCGGACTGGGAAAAGAGACCCAGTACTTC
j_call: TRBJ2-7; clone_size: few; d_call: .; v_call: TRBV9; cdr3_aa: CASSTPGGYEQYF; cdr3_nt: TGTGCCAGCAGCACCCCCGGGGGCTACGAGCAGTACTTC
j_call: TRBJ2-7; clone_size: many; d_call: .; v_call: TRBV20-1; cdr3_aa: CSASSGTAYEQYF; cdr3_nt: TGCAGTGCTAGCTCCGGGACCGCCTACGAGCAGTACTTC
j_call: TRBJ2-2; clone_size: .; d_call: .; v_call: TRBV15; cdr3_aa: CATSTQNTGELFF; cdr3_nt: TGTGCCACCAGCACCCAGAACACCGGGGAGCTGTTTTTT
j_call: TRBJ1-1; clone_size: .; d_call: .; v_call: TRBV5-1; cdr3_aa: CASSLEGNLNTEALF; cdr3_nt: TGCGCCAGCAGCTTGGAGGGGAATCTGAACACTGAAGCTCTCTTT
j_call: TRBJ2-7; clone_size: .; d_call: TRBD1; v_call: TRBV7-3; cdr3_aa: CASSDRALRLFKQYF; cdr3_nt: TGTGCCAGCAGCGACAGGGCGCTACGTCTATTCAAGCAGTACTTC
j_call: TRBJ1-2; clone_size: .; d_call: .; v_call: TRBV20-1; cdr3_aa: CSGVNNLNYGYTF; cdr3_nt: TGCAGTGGCGTAAATAACCTCAACTATGGCTACACCTTC
j_call: TRBJ1-2; clone_size: .; d_call: .; v_call: TRBV5-6; cdr3_aa: CASSRQGRANYGYTF; cdr3_nt: TGTGCCAGCAGCCGCCAGGGACGGGCTAACTATGGCTACACCTTC
j_call: TRBJ2-5; clone_size: .; d_call: TRBD1; v_call: TRBV15; cdr3_aa: CATSGRTGTEETQYF; cdr3_nt: TGTGCCACCAGCGGAAGGACAGGGACCGAAGAGACCCAGTACTTC
j_call: TRBJ2-3; clone_size: many; d_call: .; v_call: TRBV12-3/TRBV12-4; cdr3_aa: CASTLGPDTDTQYF; cdr3_nt: TGTGCCAGCACCCTGGGACCCGACACAGATACGCAGTATTTT